This T cell receptor beta chain was identified during a study of CD8 T cells in ankylosing spondylitis. One entry per CDR3 protein results from TCRdb running MiXCR on the 5' RACE reads. The table includes a few hundred thousand distinct CDR3 sequences, 6.5% to 10% detected once. This clonotype was seen at least ten times. The antigen remains undetermined. Study conclusions and caveats: Made up of 7 to 9 highly homologous variants, a TCR beta motif appeared characteristic of ankylosing spondylitis blood.

This receptor was obtained from a male donor with ankylosing spondylitis. The sample consisted of blood, either unsorted or a sorted T cell fraction (not recorded which).

The CDR3 DNA sequence: TGTGCCAGCAGTTCTGCGGGAGACCCCTCCTACGAGCAGTACTTC. Translated: CASSSAGDPSYEQYF. The J gene is TRBJ2-7, the V gene TRBV28; TRBD2 aligns across 7 bases. Per germline, CDR1 MDHEN and CDR2 SYDVKM. V lost 4 bases to trimming and J lost 0 bases; unmatched junction nucleotides: 6. The CDR3 totals 15 residues.